Detailed here is one TCR beta chain. Its target is unknown. This sample is drawn from a study of cytomegalovirus exposure and HLA in healthy donors. The primer mix had 60 Vbeta and 13 Jbeta primers. TCRdb's copy holds only in-frame clones and misses some; the assay was immunoSEQ multiplex PCR. The sample has over 120,000 clones, around 74% seen once. The CDR3 has 13 amino acids. CDR1 is SGHTA and CDR2 is FQGTGA in the germline V gene. V lost 4 bases and J 6 bases, leaving 12 bases between the germline ends. The study, taken as a whole, reports: Per a later analysis, HLA-associated TCR beta chains showed more clonal expansion than other, equally common TCR beta chains.

Nominally healthy donors were sampled, though unrecorded immune exposures were likely. The receptor's source is a man aged 18 to 35 in good health and CMV-seropositive. The J gene is TRBJ1-2, the V gene TRBV7-3; a weak D match, TRBD1 (6 bases). The sample comprised PBMCs. CDR3 loop: CASSSLQGDGYTF. Written as DNA, the CDR3 is TGTGCCAGCAGCTCGTTACAGGGAGATGGCTACACCTTC. Looking up the rest from reference TRBV7-3 and TRBJ1-2 gives the full variable domain: GAGVSQTPSNKVTEKGKYVELRCDPISGHTALYWYRQSLGQGPEFLIYFQGTGAADDSGLPNDRFFAVRPEGSVSTLKIQRTERGDSAVYLCASSSLQGDGYTFGSGTRLTVV.